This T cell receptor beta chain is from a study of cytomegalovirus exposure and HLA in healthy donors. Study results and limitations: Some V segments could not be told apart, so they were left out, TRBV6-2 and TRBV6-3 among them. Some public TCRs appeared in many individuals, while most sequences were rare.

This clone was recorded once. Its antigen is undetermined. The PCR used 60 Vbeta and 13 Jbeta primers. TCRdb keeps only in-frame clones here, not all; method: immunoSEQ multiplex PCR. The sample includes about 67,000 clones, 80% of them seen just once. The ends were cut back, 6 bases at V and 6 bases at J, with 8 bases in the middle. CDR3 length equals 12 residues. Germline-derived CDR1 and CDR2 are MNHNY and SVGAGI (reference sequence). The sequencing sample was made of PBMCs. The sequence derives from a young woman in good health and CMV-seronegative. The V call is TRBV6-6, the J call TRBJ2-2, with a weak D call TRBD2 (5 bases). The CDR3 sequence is CASSRESGELFF. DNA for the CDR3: TGTGCCAGCAGCCGGGAATCCGGGGAGCTGTTTTTT.